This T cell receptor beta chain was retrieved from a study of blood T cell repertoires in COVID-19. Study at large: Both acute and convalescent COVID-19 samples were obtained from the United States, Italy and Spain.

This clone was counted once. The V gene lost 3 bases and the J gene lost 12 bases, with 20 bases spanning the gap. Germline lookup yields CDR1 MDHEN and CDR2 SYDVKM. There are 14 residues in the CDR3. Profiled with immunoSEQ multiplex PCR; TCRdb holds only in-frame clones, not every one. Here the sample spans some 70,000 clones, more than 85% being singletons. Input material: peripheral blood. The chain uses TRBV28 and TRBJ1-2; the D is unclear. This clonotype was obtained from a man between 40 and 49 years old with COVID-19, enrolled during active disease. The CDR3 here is CASSFPPTSKYHTF. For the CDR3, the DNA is TGTGCCAGCAGTTTCCCACCGACAAGCAAGTACCACACCTTC.